This is a list of T cell receptor beta chains from one sample in a study of T cell responses to AZD1222 COVID-19 vaccine. Some clones are missing from TCRdb's copy, which holds only in-frame ones; the method was immunoSEQ multiplex PCR. Of 80,000 or so clones in the sample, about 90% were seen once. The input for sequencing was peripheral blood, taken on day 0 of MenACWY control vaccination. The receptors come from an adult in good health. The CDR3 runs from the conserved cysteine through the conserved F or W. D genes are given only for firm matches. The listing skips clone size in some rows; elsewhere it reads once, few, many or a size class.

abundance: .; v_gene: TRBV11-2; j_gene: TRBJ2-5; d_gene: .; CDR3aa: CASSLEFTGSETQYF; CDR3nt: TGTGCCAGCAGCTTAGAATTCACAGGGTCGGAGACCCAGTACTTC
abundance: few; v_gene: TRBV4-3; j_gene: TRBJ1-3; d_gene: .; CDR3aa: CASSQEVGTGNTIYF; CDR3nt: TGCGCCAGCAGCCAAGAAGTAGGGACAGGAAACACCATATATTTT
abundance: .; v_gene: TRBV28; j_gene: TRBJ1-1; d_gene: .; CDR3aa: CASRGYTEAFF; CDR3nt: TGTGCCAGCAGGGGGTACACTGAAGCTTTCTTT
abundance: .; v_gene: TRBV7-2; j_gene: TRBJ2-1; d_gene: .; CDR3aa: CASSLGPINNEQFF; CDR3nt: TGTGCCAGCAGCTTGGGACCTATTAACAATGAGCAGTTCTTC
abundance: .; v_gene: TRBV2; j_gene: TRBJ1-1; d_gene: .; CDR3aa: CASRRSLAVNTEAFF; CDR3nt: TGTGCCAGCAGGAGGTCGCTGGCGGTGAACACTGAAGCTTTCTTT
abundance: .; v_gene: TRBV11-3; j_gene: TRBJ1-1; d_gene: TRBD1; CDR3aa: CASSLETPGQPSVASFF; CDR3nt: TGTGCCAGCAGCTTAGAAACTCCGGGACAGCCCTCCGTGGCGTCTTTCTTT
abundance: .; v_gene: TRBV10-1; j_gene: TRBJ2-3; d_gene: .; CDR3aa: CASSLGSRDTQQYF; CDR3nt: TGCGCCAGCAGCTTGGGGTCGAGGGACACACAACAGTATTTT
abundance: .; v_gene: TRBV7-2; j_gene: TRBJ1-1; d_gene: .; CDR3aa: CASSPRGLVMNTEAFF; CDR3nt: TGTGCCAGCAGCCCCCGGGGTCTCGTCATGAACACTGAAGCTTTCTTT
abundance: .; v_gene: TRBV10-3; j_gene: TRBJ1-5; d_gene: .; CDR3aa: CAISSGSNGNQPQHF; CDR3nt: TGTGCCATCAGTTCTGGATCAAATGGCAATCAGCCCCAGCATTTT
abundance: .; v_gene: TRBV3-1/TRBV3-2; j_gene: TRBJ2-7; d_gene: TRBD1; CDR3aa: CASSQDRDRAYEQYF; CDR3nt: TGTGCCAGCAGTCAAGACCGGGACAGGGCGTACGAGCAGTACTTC
abundance: .; v_gene: TRBV6-2/TRBV6-3; j_gene: TRBJ2-1; d_gene: TRBD2; CDR3aa: CASSSRTSGYNEQFF; CDR3nt: TGTGCCAGCAGTTCTCGGACTAGCGGCTACAATGAGCAGTTCTTC
abundance: .; v_gene: TRBV7-9; j_gene: TRBJ1-1; d_gene: .; CDR3aa: CASSRDTTEAFF; CDR3nt: TGTGCCAGCAGCCGGGACACCACTGAAGCTTTCTTT
abundance: .; v_gene: TRBV29-1; j_gene: TRBJ2-1; d_gene: TRBD2; CDR3aa: CSVELGSGKYNEQFF; CDR3nt: TGCAGCGTTGAGTTGGGTAGCGGGAAGTACAATGAGCAGTTCTTC
abundance: .; v_gene: TRBV30; j_gene: TRBJ1-5; d_gene: .; CDR3aa: CAWRPPGGSLSNQPQHF; CDR3nt: TGTGCCTGGAGACCGCCCGGAGGGAGCCTCAGCAATCAGCCCCAGCATTTT
abundance: once; v_gene: TRBV19; j_gene: TRBJ1-1; d_gene: .; CDR3aa: CASSIKGDTEAFF; CDR3nt: TGTGCCAGTAGTATAAAGGGAGACACTGAAGCTTTCTTT
abundance: once; v_gene: TRBV19; j_gene: TRBJ2-7; d_gene: TRBD2; CDR3aa: CATAAGGSYEQYF; CDR3nt: TGTGCCACGGCGGCGGGAGGGTCCTACGAGCAGTACTTC
abundance: .; v_gene: TRBV29-1; j_gene: TRBJ2-6; d_gene: .; CDR3aa: CSAALDVNSGANVLTF; CDR3nt: TGCAGCGCCGCCCTGGACGTAAACTCTGGGGCCAACGTCCTGACTTTC
abundance: .; v_gene: TRBV30; j_gene: TRBJ1-2; d_gene: TRBD1; CDR3aa: CAWSLTGTGIYGYTF; CDR3nt: TGTGCCTGGAGCCTCACCGGGACAGGAATCTATGGCTACACCTTC
abundance: .; v_gene: TRBV7-2; j_gene: TRBJ2-7; d_gene: TRBD2; CDR3aa: CASSFRLAGGYEQYF; CDR3nt: TGTGCCAGCAGCTTTCGACTAGCGGGGGGCTACGAGCAGTACTTC
abundance: .; v_gene: TRBV5-4; j_gene: TRBJ2-4; d_gene: .; CDR3aa: CASSSTLDRLQYF; CDR3nt: TGTGCCAGCAGCTCAACACTCGACCGGCTTCAGTACTTC
abundance: .; v_gene: TRBV5-1; j_gene: TRBJ2-7; d_gene: TRBD2; CDR3aa: CASSLKLAGGLEQYF; CDR3nt: TGCGCCAGCAGCTTGAAACTAGCGGGAGGGCTCGAGCAGTACTTC
abundance: .; v_gene: TRBV3-1/TRBV3-2; j_gene: TRBJ1-5; d_gene: TRBD1; CDR3aa: CASSQRTGGGPQHF; CDR3nt: TGTGCCAGCAGCCAGCGGACAGGTGGGGGGCCCCAGCATTTT
abundance: .; v_gene: TRBV5-6; j_gene: TRBJ1-2; d_gene: TRBD1; CDR3aa: CASSWGQGSYGYTF; CDR3nt: TGTGCCAGCAGCTGGGGACAGGGGAGCTATGGCTACACCTTC
abundance: .; v_gene: TRBV6-6; j_gene: TRBJ2-3; d_gene: .; CDR3aa: CASSSQVDTQYF; CDR3nt: TGTGCCAGCAGTTCCCAGGTCGATACGCAGTATTTT
abundance: .; v_gene: TRBV6-2/TRBV6-3; j_gene: TRBJ2-2; d_gene: .; CDR3aa: CASSDKISSGELFF; CDR3nt: TGTGCCAGCAGTGACAAGATCAGTTCCGGGGAGCTGTTTTTT
abundance: .; v_gene: TRBV6-2/TRBV6-3; j_gene: TRBJ1-5; d_gene: .; CDR3aa: CASSYSMTRRDNQPQHF; CDR3nt: TGTGCCAGCAGTTACTCGATGACCCGGCGGGACAATCAGCCCCAGCATTTT
abundance: .; v_gene: TRBV28; j_gene: TRBJ1-5; d_gene: .; CDR3aa: CASSFTGMDRGDQPQHF; CDR3nt: TGTGCCAGCAGTTTCACAGGGATGGACCGGGGAGATCAGCCCCAGCATTTT
abundance: .; v_gene: TRBV9; j_gene: TRBJ2-1; d_gene: TRBD2; CDR3aa: CASSLTSGAGPYNEQFF; CDR3nt: TGTGCCAGCAGCTTAACTAGCGGGGCGGGGCCCTACAATGAGCAGTTCTTC
abundance: .; v_gene: TRBV27; j_gene: TRBJ2-3; d_gene: .; CDR3aa: CASRTGIPWDTQYF; CDR3nt: TGTGCCAGCAGAACCGGGATCCCGTGGGATACGCAGTATTTT
abundance: .; v_gene: TRBV7-3; j_gene: TRBJ1-1; d_gene: .; CDR3aa: CASSPGQNTEAFF; CDR3nt: TGTGCCAGCAGTCCGGGCCAGAACACTGAAGCTTTCTTT
abundance: .; v_gene: TRBV5-8; j_gene: TRBJ1-5; d_gene: .; CDR3aa: CASSLDQGNQPQHF; CDR3nt: TGTGCCAGCAGCTTGGATCAGGGCAATCAGCCCCAGCATTTT
abundance: .; v_gene: TRBV14; j_gene: TRBJ2-1; d_gene: .; CDR3aa: CASSQGPRLGVYNEQFF; CDR3nt: TGTGCCAGCAGCCAAGGGCCTCGACTAGGCGTCTACAATGAGCAGTTCTTC
abundance: .; v_gene: TRBV15; j_gene: TRBJ1-5; d_gene: .; CDR3aa: CATSGPGSNQPQHF; CDR3nt: TGTGCCACCAGCGGGCCGGGGAGCAATCAGCCCCAGCATTTT
abundance: .; v_gene: TRBV7-2; j_gene: TRBJ1-5; d_gene: .; CDR3aa: CASSLHGKDQPQHF; CDR3nt: TGTGCCAGCAGCTTACATGGAAAGGATCAGCCCCAGCATTTT